Sequencing of this T cell receptor (beta chain) was carried out in a study of blood T cell repertoires in COVID-19. Study overall: Some COVID-19 samples were acute and others convalescent; all came from the United States, Italy and Spain. The cDNA or gDNA used as material had been derived from T cells, B-cell-depleted T cells, or PBMCs.

Original processing methods: Amplification with reference gene primers provided the estimates of nucleated cell counts. Sequencing was performed with immunoSEQ multiplex PCR; in TCRdb, only in-frame clones are kept and a portion is missing. The V and J calls and clone size were taken over from that table, and D and trimming were inferred from the DNA. The data hold some 80,000 clones, with around 83% observed a single time. Germline CDR1 is MNHEY and CDR2 is SVGAGI. V shed 8 bases and J 9 bases; nucleotides not matched to a gene: 10. The CDR3 has 15 amino acids. This TCR derives from a woman between 50 and 59 years old with acute or convalescent COVID-19. The specimen was peripheral blood. This rearrangement joins TRBV6-5 to TRBJ1-6; 10 nucleotides align to TRBD1. The CDR3 nucleotides read TGTGCCAGCGGGCCACGGGACAGGGGATCTTCACCCCTCCACTTT. Translating it yields CASGPRDRGSSPLHF.